These 17 T cell receptor beta chains were sequenced from one sample in a study of glioma-infiltrating T cells after dendritic cell vaccination. Measured with immunoSEQ multiplex PCR; TCRdb has only the in-frame clones, and not every one. Of about 67,000 clones listed, 81% were seen once; the top ten hold 7.9%. Sequenced here: blood, sampled before dendritic cell vaccination. Source of these receptors: a human donor with glioblastoma.

This clone appeared once. The chain uses TRBV7-9 and TRBJ2-1; tentatively, D is TRBD1 (6 bases). CDR1 and CDR2 (germline): SEHNR, FQNEAQ (reference sequence). The CDR3 is 15 residues long. V lost 4 bases, J lost 8 bases, and 18 bases lay in between. Written as DNA, the CDR3 is TGTGCCAGCAGCTCCGACGGGACACCTGAGGATGAGCAGTTCTTC. Its protein is CASSSDGTPEDEQFF.

This chain links TRBV5-1 with TRBJ2-7; TRBD2 agrees at 7 bases. The CDR3 length is 15 residues. V gave up 5 bases and J gave up 2 bases; unmatched junction bases: 10. The germline V gene encodes CDR1 SGHRS and CDR2 YFSETQ. As DNA, the CDR3 is TGCGCCAGCAGGGAGCGGGGCGGCCCCACCTACGAGCAGTACTTC. Translating it yields CASRERGGPTYEQYF.

The chain combines TRBV27 with TRBJ2-2; possible D gene TRBD1, 7 bases. CDR1 is MNHEY, CDR2 SMNVEV, per germline (reference sequence). There are 16 residues in the CDR3. V lost 3 bases, J lost 1 base, and 12 bases lay in between. The DNA of the CDR3 is TGTGCCAGCAGTTTTGACCAGGGGGGGAACACCGGGGAGCTGTTTTTT. This gives the protein CASSFDQGGNTGELFF.

The V and J genes are TRBV4-1 and TRBJ1-4; TRBD1 is a possible D gene (5 bases). The germline V gene encodes CDR1 MGHRA and CDR2 YSYEKL. This CDR3 region has 17 residues. Trimming left V 0 bases short and J 7 bases short, with 18 bases between. The CDR3: CASSQELVAGRSEKLFF. The CDR3, as DNA: TGCGCCAGCAGCCAAGAATTGGTCGCAGGGCGTTCTGAAAAACTGTTTTTT.

The chain carries TRBV6-1 and TRBJ1-6, with D perhaps TRBD1 (6 bases). V was clipped by 2 bases and J by 3 bases, with 14 bases between them. Looked up from germline, CDR1 is MNHNS and CDR2 is SASEGT. There are 17 residues in the CDR3. The CDR3 here is CASSESSGGLYNSPLHF. The CDR3 bases are TGTGCCAGCAGTGAATCCTCGGGGGGCCTCTATAATTCACCCCTCCACTTT.

The chain recombines TRBV5-4 with TRBJ1-1, with no clear D. Germline V gene data show CDR1 as SGHNT and CDR2 as YYREEE (reference sequence). Between the trimmed V and J ends, which lost 0 bases and 0 bases, there was a span of 9 bases. This CDR3 is 15 amino acids long. The CDR3 region is CASSLEAGLNTEAFF. The CDR3, as DNA: TGTGCCAGCAGCTTGGAAGCAGGCCTGAACACTGAAGCTTTCTTT.

The chain uses TRBV29-1 and TRBJ1-2; the D gene is possibly TRBD1 (5 bases). The CDR3 sequence is 13 residues long. V shed 7 bases and J shed 5 bases, with 17 bases lying between them. The V gene's germline CDR1 is SQVTM and CDR2 ANQGSEA. The CDR3 region has the DNA TGCAGCGCCATGCGCGGGGGGACGTATGGCTACACCTTC. Its translation is CSAMRGGTYGYTF.

This clone was counted only a few times. This rearrangement joins TRBV7-8 to TRBJ1-6; possible D gene TRBD1, 5 bases. This CDR3 is built from 16 residues. The ends were cut back, 2 bases at V and 10 bases at J, with 18 bases in the middle. The germline CDR1 and CDR2 sequences are SGHVS and FQNEAQ. This chain's CDR3 is CASSLRDANGGSPLHF. The CDR3, as DNA: TGTGCCAGCAGCTTAAGGGACGCCAACGGGGGGTCACCCCTCCACTTT.

This chain joins TRBV10-3 and TRBJ2-5, with TRBD1 identical over 9 bases. CDR1 and CDR2 from the germline V gene are ENHRY and SYGVKD. This CDR3 has 14 amino acids. V was clipped by 10 bases and J by 2 bases; unmatched bases: 8. DNA of the CDR3: TGTGCCACCGTGGACAGGGGCGGACAAGAGACCCAGTACTTC. Translated: CATVDRGGQETQYF.

The CDR3 spells CASSLPRREATNEKLFF. The CDR3 nucleotides are TGTGCCAGCAGTCTCCCCAGGCGGGAAGCAACTAATGAAAAACTGTTTTTT. The J gene is TRBJ1-4, the V gene TRBV28; D remains unclear. Germline V CDR1 and CDR2: MDHEN, SYDVKM. The CDR3 contains 17 residues. V lost 5 bases and J lost 0, with 16 bases in between.

The V call is TRBV19, the J call TRBJ2-5; maybe TRBD1 (7 bases). V lost 3 bases and J lost 1, with 15 bases in between. The length of the CDR3 is 16 residues. Per the germline V gene, CDR1 is LNHDA and CDR2 is SQIVND (reference sequence). This CDR3 is CASSIRTGLTQETQYF. The DNA of the CDR3 is TGTGCCAGTAGTATCAGGACAGGACTAACCCAAGAGACCCAGTACTTC.

The chain joins TRBV5-4 to TRBJ2-5, with TRBD2 matching over 9 bases. Germline CDR1 reads SGHNT; CDR2 reads YYREEE (reference sequence). Trimming at V came to 0 bases and at J to 3 bases, leaving 3 bases not matched to a gene. The CDR3 consists of 15 residues. CDR3 in DNA: TGTGCCAGCAGCTTGGCGCGGGGGGGGGAAGAGACCCAGTACTTC. Translation: CASSLARGGEETQYF.

V usage is TRBV18 and J usage is TRBJ1-2; 10 bases fit TRBD1. The germline V gene encodes CDR1 KGHSH and CDR2 LQKENI. With 5 bases clipped from V and 6 bases from J, the junction kept 6 bases outside the gene matches. The CDR3 is made up of 14 amino acids. CDR3: CASSFSGTGDGYTF. The DNA of the CDR3 is TGTGCCAGCTCATTCTCGGGGACAGGGGATGGCTACACCTTC.

The chain carries TRBV5-6 and TRBJ2-2; D is unresolved. The CDR3 has 15 amino acids. The germline V and J ends were trimmed by 0 bases and 4 bases, with 10 bases remaining between them. Per the germline V gene, CDR1 is SGHDT and CDR2 is YYEEEE. The CDR3 region is CASSLGSQRTGELFF. The CDR3 region has the DNA TGTGCCAGCAGCTTGGGAAGCCAACGCACCGGGGAGCTGTTTTTT.

For this clone: At one end the junction does not follow the germline gene, possibly because of a read error. At the DNA level, this CDR3 is encoded by other sequences in the same sample as well. The rearrangement links TRBV30 to TRBJ1-2, with D unclear. Germline values: CDR1 GTSNPN, CDR2 SVGIG (reference sequence). The CDR3 length is 9 residues. The CDR3 DNA sequence: TGCGCCATTCGAGATGGCTACACCTTC. This sequence encodes CAIRDGYTF.

This chain uses TRBV6-6 with TRBJ1-4; a possible D gene is TRBD1 (5 bases). Germline lookup yields CDR1 MNHNY and CDR2 SVGAGI (reference sequence). The CDR3 extends over 13 amino acids. V gave up 10 bases and J gave up 5 bases, with 14 bases separating them. CDR3 in DNA: TGTGCCACCCTGACAGACGGGAATGAAAAACTGTTTTTT. Its protein is CATLTDGNEKLFF.

The V gene is TRBV6-6, the J gene TRBJ2-7; tentatively, D is TRBD1 (6 bases). The germline CDR1 and CDR2 sequences are MNHNY and SVGAGI (reference sequence). The V end lost 5 bases, the J end lost 4 bases, and 9 bases lay between the germline ends. CDR3 length equals 12 residues. CDR3 region: CASSTGSYEQYF. CDR3 in DNA: TGTGCCAGCAGTACAGGGAGTTACGAGCAGTACTTC.